This entry is about one T cell receptor beta chain. Its cognate antigen is unknown. The record originates from a study of T cells in Graves' hyperthyroidism and ophthalmopathy. Points from the study as a whole: The model anticipated ophthalmopathy a median approximately six months pre-onset. Most thyroid-expanded clonotypes above 0.001 were also found in blood. A model built on 13 V-J features separated ophthalmopathy from stable hyperthyroidism.

TCR beta CDR3 regions were amplified from RNA transcripts. HTBI primers were employed in a first-round RT-PCR of the TCR CDR3. TCRdb reprocessed the multiplex PCR reads with MiXCR, giving one entry per CDR3 protein. The sample records roughly 500,000 distinct CDR3 sequences, about 45% being singletons. Orbital computed tomography, thyroid ultrasound, serum thyroxine and TRAb, and clinical symptoms together informed the diagnoses. This CDR3 has 12 amino acids. Between the trimmed V and J ends, which lost 7 bases and 3 bases, there was a span of 10 bases. The germline V gene encodes CDR1 SNHLY and CDR2 FYNNEI.

The sample taken for sequencing was peripheral blood or thyroid tissue (not recorded which). The chain links TRBV2 to TRBJ2-7, with D perhaps matching TRBD1 (6 bases). The clonotype originates from an adult woman with Graves' disease, either hyperthyroidism or ophthalmopathy (not recorded which). The CDR3 nucleotides are TGTGCCAGCAAACAGACAGGCTACGAGCAGTACTTC. Its protein product is CASKQTGYEQYF.